This TCR beta chain was obtained from a study of cytomegalovirus exposure and HLA in healthy donors. J gave up 0 bases and V 2 bases, and 2 bases lay outside the gene matches. Germline V gene lookup returns CDR1 SGDLS and CDR2 YYNGEE. This CDR3 is 15 amino acids long. Both 60 Vbeta primers and 13 Jbeta primers went into the PCR. The assay was immunoSEQ multiplex PCR, and TCRdb's table has in-frame clones only and misses some. The sample holds over 95,000 clones; 70% to 80% are singletons and the top ten take about 4.2%. The source of this sequence is a woman aged 40 to 50 in good health and CMV-seropositive. The material sequenced was PBMCs. The chain has TRBV9 and TRBJ1-3; 7 bases line up with TRBD1. CDR3 coding DNA: TGTGCCAGCAGCGTGGGACAGAGCTCTGGAAACACCATATATTTT. It specifies CASSVGQSSGNTIYF. The entire variable domain, with the rest obtained from reference TRBV9 and TRBJ1-3, is as follows: DSGVTQTPKHLITATGQRVTLRCSPRSGDLSVYWYQQSLDQGLQFLIQYYNGEERAKGNILERFSAQQFPDLHSELNLSSLELGDSALYFCASSVGQSSGNTIYFGEGSWLTVV.